The text below deals with one T cell receptor (beta chain). Its antigen is undetermined. These data are taken from a study of shared clonotypes between healthy human individuals. Several immunoSEQ 96-well plates shared each subset's DNA, each plate a replicate. Clones were sequenced by immunoSEQ multiplex PCR, and TCRdb holds only the in-frame ones, with some missing. The sample has some 900,000 clones; more than 75% are singletons. Study results and limitations: Clonotypes which were not shared had lower generation probabilities than clonotypes that all four donors shared.

The V and J ends lost 2 bases and 7 bases respectively, with 11 bases between them. The germline CDR1 and CDR2 sequences are MNHEY and SVGAGI. The CDR3 sequence is 13 residues long. None of the donors, who were healthy HIV-negative adults, had recently had acute infections or vaccinations. Naive CD45RA+ and memory CD45RA-negative subsets were split from CD4+ cells. This rearrangement joins TRBV6-5 to TRBJ2-5, with D possibly matching TRBD2 (5 bases). The sequence came from a man aged 18 to 30 in good health. Sequences were obtained from memory CD4+ T cells sorted from blood. The subset is: CD45RA-negative fraction. The CDR3 spells CASSYDLAGTQYF. In DNA form, the CDR3 reads TGTGCCAGCAGTTACGATCTAGCTGGGACCCAGTACTTC.